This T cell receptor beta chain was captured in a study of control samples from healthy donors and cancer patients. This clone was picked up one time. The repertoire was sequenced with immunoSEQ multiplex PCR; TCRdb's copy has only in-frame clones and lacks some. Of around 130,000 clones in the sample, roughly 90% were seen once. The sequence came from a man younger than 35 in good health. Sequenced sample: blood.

The DNA of the CDR3 is TGTGCCAGCAGTCTAGGGGTAGCGGGGGGCACAGATACGCAGTATTTT. Translating gives CASSLGVAGGTDTQYF. This chain links TRBV9 with TRBJ2-3; 9 nucleotides agree with TRBD2. The germline CDR1 and CDR2 sequences are SGDLS and YYNGEE. V lost 5 bases, J lost 1 base, and 8 bases stayed unmatched. The CDR3 covers 16 residues.